This TCR beta chain derives from a study of beta chain features in type 1 diabetes. This clone was observed a handful of times. The target antigen is unknown. Expressed TCRB transcripts were sequenced because the isolated RNA had all been reverse transcribed beforehand. Sequenced by immunoSEQ multiplex PCR; TCRdb stores in-frame clones only, minus some. The sample contains approximately 170,000 clones, over 6% of which appear only once. CDR3 length equals 15 residues. The ends lost 6 bases at V and 2 bases at J; junction bases unmatched: 4. Per the germline V gene, CDR1 is LGHNA and CDR2 is YNFKEQ. The study's findings and limits: Patients with Type 1 diabetes showed moderately but significantly shorter TCRB CDR3s in all four CD4+ subsets. The similarity of naive, central memory and Treg TCRB repertoires appeared greater among patients than among healthy donors.

This sequence originates from a man between 18 and 35 years old with type 1 diabetes. The chain has TRBV4-2 and TRBJ2-7; 13 bases are shared with TRBD2. The sequenced sample consisted of central memory CD4+ T cells from blood. CDR3: CASSGLAGEPYEQYF. CDR3 sequence (DNA): TGTGCCAGCAGTGGACTAGCGGGAGAACCCTACGAGCAGTACTTC.